The T cell receptor beta chain under discussion was sequenced for a study of T cells in Graves' hyperthyroidism and ophthalmopathy. Study in general: Peripheral blood was drawn at first diagnosis, prior to all treatment.

In germline, CDR1 is WNHNN, CDR2 SYGVQD (reference sequence). V trimming: 2 bases; J trimming: 8 bases; junction bases outside the gene matches: 10. The CDR3 is made up of 16 amino acids. Researchers barred patients who had uncontrolled infection, other autoimmune disease, pregnancy or lactation. Study-wide results and limits: The majority of expanded thyroid clonotypes above 0.001 also appeared in blood. Ophthalmopathy and stable hyperthyroidism were separated by a 13 V-J model.

Template material for amplifying TCR beta CDR3 regions consisted of RNA transcripts. HTBI primers were the set used in a first-round RT-PCR of the TCR CDR3. Via MiXCR, TCRdb re-called the multiplex PCR reads, giving one row per CDR3 protein. The repertoire holds some 700,000 distinct CDR3 sequences, with 15% to 20% as singletons. This clonotype was observed a few times. Antigen specificity is unknown. This receptor was obtained from a man in his fifties with Graves' hyperthyroidism. V usage is TRBV10-1 and J usage is TRBJ1-1; 11 bases agree with TRBD1. Source material: blood. CDR3 DNA: TGCGCCAGCAGTGAGGCTCCGGGACAGGGGGGTGCCGAAGCTTTCTTT. Translated, it gives CASSEAPGQGGAEAFF.